This TCR beta chain was profiled in a study of molecular identifiers for immune sequencing clone quantification. The CDR3 covers 17 residues. Using its own MiXCR run on the PCR reads, TCRdb lists one record per CDR3 protein. The sample lists about 640,000 distinct CDR3 sequences, just under 20% occurring once. The table lists this clonotype with many counts. At one of its ends the junction is not consistent with the germline gene, which may arise from a read error. The chain is built from TRBV12-3 or TRBV12-4 and TRBJ2-6; possibly TRBD1 for D (6 bases). The sample consisted of naive CD8+ T cells from blood, with Jurkat cell RNA spiked in. Regarding subset: FACS-sorted CD8+CD4-CCR7+CD45RA+ naive T cells. The clonotype was recovered from a human donor in good health. Some libraries in this study had Jurkat cell RNA spiked in. CDR3 residues: CASKFGQRASGANVLTF. For the CDR3, the DNA is TGTGCCAGCAAATTCGGACAGAGAGCCTCTGGTGCCAACGTCCTGACTTTC.